Reported below is one T cell receptor beta chain. Its recognized antigen is unknown. Base qualities are not at hand, and no much larger clone is one base apart. The CDR3 goes from the cysteine to the phenylalanine over 16 residues. Here the CDR3 DNA is all that survives: 48 bases in frame from base 1. V drops 4 bases and J drops 2 bases, leaving 19 bases in between. CDR1 and CDR2 are read off the germline V gene (reference sequence) as SGHKS and YYEKEE. The record originates from a study of CD4 T cells in relation to SARS-CoV-2 and coronaviruses (dated by TCRdb to about 2021). Some background on the complete study: The ViraFEST assay cultured PBMCs with antigen for nine to eleven days, then sequenced TCR beta CDR3s to find antigen-specific clonal expansions. Samples from a few pre-COVID donors and the naive versus memory experiments were sequenced with the Adaptive Biotechnologies TCR-sequencing kit; other data were Illumina-based. The study assessed, at the TCR clonotype level, memory CD4+ T cell crossreactivity between SARS-CoV-2 and common cold coronavirus spike proteins. A different, Illumina-based TCR-beta assay was used to sequence expansion assays from other donors in the study. HLA restriction was mapped for shared crossreactive spike epitopes using patient-derived lymphoblastoid cell lines. The negative reference condition was either a culture with an HIV-1 Nef peptide pool or a culture with no peptide.

CD4+ T cells from unexposed donors were collected before the COVID-19 pandemic (2011-2018). Following 10 days of culture, the EasySep CD4+ T cell isolation kit was used to isolate CD4+ T cells. As far as cell numbers permitted, CD4+ T cells from unexposed donors were tested for reactivity against SARS-CoV-2 S and N as well as four spike pools from common cold coronaviruses. Two million PBMCs per well were cultured in IMDM with 5% human AB serum and 9.5 to 10 IU/ml IL-2. Half of the culture medium was replaced with fresh IL-2-containing medium on days 3 and 7. Triplicate replicate wells were generally used for each peptide culture condition. Leukapheresis product for the unexposed donors was purchased commercially. Ficoll-Paque PLUS gradient centrifugation was used to isolate PBMCs from either whole blood or leukapheresis product. PBMCs were either used fresh in the expansion assay or cryopreserved at -140 degrees C. The QIAamp Micro DNA Kit was used to extract genomic DNA from the CD4+ T cells.

The library relied on the immunoSEQ multiplex PCR assay. Under the source paper's analysis protocol: Preprocessing removed nonproductive sequences and CDR3s not starting with C, not ending with F or W, or shorter than 7 amino acids. Antigen-specific clonotypes were called with the MANAFEST web app on the basis of expansion relative to the reference and to other culture wells. A clone counted as positive if significantly expanded in 2 of 3 replicate wells versus the reference culture at FDR below 0.05. Positive clones also required significant expansion versus all other tandem wells and an odds ratio above 5. Pairwise Levenshtein distance, computed with the stringdist R package after three terminal residues were trimmed from each end, was used as the measure of CDR3 homology. TCRdb stores this immuneACCESS table with in-frame sequences only. Part of the clones is absent; in the studies checked, under half of the shortfall reflects unresolved V genes, and no reason is known for the rest. That table supplies the V and J calls and clone size; D and trimming were determined from the DNA. The sample includes tens of thousands of clones, with roughly 73% observed a single time. The ten biggest clones cover approximately 15% of the sample.

Study-wide findings and limitations: Small numbers of patients and of tested TCRs were a limitation of the study. Crossreactivity analysis centred on spike protein, so crossreactivity against other viral proteins was not assessed. Crossreactive clones showed significantly weaker SARS-CoV-2-driven expansion than monoreactive clones, consistent with antigenic imprinting. In about two thirds of donors, memory CD4+ clonotypes turned up that crossrecognized SARS-CoV-2 and at least one common cold coronavirus spike. Because no donor provided both pre-pandemic and post-infection samples, tracing the source of pre-existing responses was limited.

Rearrangement joined TRBV5-5 to TRBJ2-7, and perhaps TRBD1 as D gene, on 7 matching bases. Input material: CD4+ T cells from PBMCs, cultured in vitro. This TCR derives from a human donor in good health. The nucleotide sequence is given as TGTGCCAGCAGCCCGGAGGCGGGACAGAGCACCTACGAGCAGTACTTC. This sequence encodes CASSPEAGQSTYEQYF.